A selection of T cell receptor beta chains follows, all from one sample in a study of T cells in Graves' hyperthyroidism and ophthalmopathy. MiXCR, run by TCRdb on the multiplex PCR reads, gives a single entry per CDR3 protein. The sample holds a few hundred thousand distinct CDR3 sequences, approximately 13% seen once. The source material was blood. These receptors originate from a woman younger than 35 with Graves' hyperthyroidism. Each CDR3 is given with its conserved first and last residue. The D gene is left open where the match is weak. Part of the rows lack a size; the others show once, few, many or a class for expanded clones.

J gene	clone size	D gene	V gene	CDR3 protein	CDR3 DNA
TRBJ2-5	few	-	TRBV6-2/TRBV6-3	CSSTNVPLAASYF	TGTTCCAGCACCAACGTGCCCTTAGCGGCTTCTTACTTC
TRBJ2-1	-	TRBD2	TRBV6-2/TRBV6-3	CASSYSAGGTYNEQFF	TGTGCCAGCAGTTACTCTGCGGGAGGAACCTACAATGAGCAGTTCTTC
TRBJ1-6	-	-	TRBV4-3	CASSQDARDSNSPLHF	TGCGCCAGCAGCCAAGATGCCAGAGACTCCAATTCACCCCTCCACTTT
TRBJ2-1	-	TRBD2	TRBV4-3	CASSPHGLAAYNEQFF	TGCGCCAGCAGCCCGCACGGACTAGCGGCTTACAATGAGCAGTTCTTC
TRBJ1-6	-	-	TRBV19	CASSIREGGRRPLHF	TGTGCCAGTAGTATACGTGAAGGGGGGAGACGACCCCTCCACTTT
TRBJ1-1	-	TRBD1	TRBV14	CASSQDLSGQKIAFF	TGTGCCAGCAGCCAAGATTTATCGGGACAGAAGATTGCTTTCTTT
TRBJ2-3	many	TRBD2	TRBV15	CATNAGGISTDTQYF	TGTGCCACCAACGCGGGAGGAATCAGCACAGATACGCAGTATTTT
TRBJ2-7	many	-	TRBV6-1	CASSEAGLWEEQYF	TGTGCCAGCAGTGAAGCAGGGCTATGGGAGGAGCAGTACTTC
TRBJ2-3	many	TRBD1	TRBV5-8	CASSLFSGQATDTQYF	TGTGCCAGCAGCCTGTTTTCCGGACAGGCCACAGATACGCAGTATTTT
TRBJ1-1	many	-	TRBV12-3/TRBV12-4	CASSRQITNTEAFF	TGTGCCAGCAGCCGACAGATTACGAACACTGAAGCTTTCTTT
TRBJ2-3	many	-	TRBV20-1	CSAQTDTQYF	TGCAGTGCTCAGACAGATACGCAGTATTTT
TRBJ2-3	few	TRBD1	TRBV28	CASRSTGVDTQYF	TGTGCCAGCAGATCTACAGGGGTAGATACGCAGTATTTT
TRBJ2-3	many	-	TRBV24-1	CATSDRSGSTDTQYF	TGTGCCACCAGTGATCGCAGCGGTAGCACAGATACGCAGTATTTT
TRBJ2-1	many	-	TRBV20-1	CSARIASKYNEQFF	TGCAGTGCTAGGATCGCTTCAAAGTACAATGAGCAGTTCTTC
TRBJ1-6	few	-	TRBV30	CAWSGGQGSPRHF	TGTGCCTGGAGTGGGGGGCAGGGTTCACCCCGCCACTTT
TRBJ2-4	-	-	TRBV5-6	CASSQPGVASQNIQYF	TGTGCCAGCAGCCAACCGGGAGTAGCGAGCCAAAACATTCAGTACTTC
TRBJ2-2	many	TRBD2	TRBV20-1	CSARDPIRGGYTGELFF	TGCAGTGCTAGAGATCCGATTCGGGGGGGTTACACCGGGGAGCTGTTTTTT
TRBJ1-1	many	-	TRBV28	CASSLRTTEAFF	TGTGCCAGCAGTTTACGGACGACTGAAGCTTTCTTT
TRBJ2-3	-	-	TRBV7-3	CASSLDYYDTQYF	TGTGCCAGCAGCCTGGACTACTACGATACGCAGTATTTT
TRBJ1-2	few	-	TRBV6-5	CASSFRTDYGYTF	TGTGCCAGCAGTTTTCGGACAGACTATGGCTACACCTTC
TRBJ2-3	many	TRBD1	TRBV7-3	CASSRTGSSADTQYF	TGTGCCAGCAGCCGGACAGGGAGTAGCGCAGATACGCAGTATTTT
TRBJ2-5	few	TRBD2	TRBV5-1	CASSPTSGGGRRQYF	TGCGCCAGCAGCCCGACTAGCGGGGGGGGGAGACGGCAGTACTTC
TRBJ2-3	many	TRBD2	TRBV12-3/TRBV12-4	CASSSWTSGSADTQYF	TGTGCCAGCAGTTCCTGGACTAGCGGGAGCGCAGATACGCAGTATTTT
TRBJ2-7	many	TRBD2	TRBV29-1	CSVGGGLAGGPWDEQYF	TGCAGCGTTGGCGGGGGACTAGCGGGAGGGCCGTGGGACGAGCAGTACTTC
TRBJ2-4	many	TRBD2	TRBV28	CASSPTGRENIQYF	TGTGCCAGCAGCCCGACCGGGAGGGAAAACATTCAGTACTTC
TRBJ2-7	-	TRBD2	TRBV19	CASSTSLGRAHEQYF	TGTGCCAGTAGTACCAGCCTGGGGAGGGCTCACGAGCAGTACTTC
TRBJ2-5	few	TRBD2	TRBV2	CASSEAAGGTQGTQYF	TGTGCCAGCAGTGAGGCGGCGGGAGGCACACAGGGGACCCAGTACTTC